What follows is one T cell receptor (beta chain) and its context. Its antigen is not identified. CDR3 length: 14 residues. The V gene's germline CDR1 is MNHEY and CDR2 SVGEGT. J gave up 2 bases and V 5 bases, and 5 bases lay outside the gene matches. The data belong to a study of T cell responses to AZD1222 COVID-19 vaccine. The protocol was immunoSEQ multiplex PCR, while the TCRdb copy is restricted to in-frame clones and leaves out a portion. The data hold 100,000 to 150,000 clones, with over 90% observed a single time. Points from the study as a whole: Two AZD1222 administrations were followed by greater Spike-specific TCR breadth and depth. Donors in the cohort were predominantly white British and more often female, and clonal diversity was possibly underestimated. At study baseline, merely six AZD1222 recipients were seropositive.

The V call is TRBV6-2 or TRBV6-3, the J call TRBJ2-5; 7 bases are a match to TRBD1. Specimen: peripheral blood, collected on day 0 of AZD1222 vaccination. The source is an adult in good health. CDR3 sequence: CASSDPGQQETQYF. DNA of the CDR3: TGTGCCAGCAGTGACCCGGGACAGCAAGAGACCCAGTACTTC.